This T cell receptor beta chain was recorded in a study of control samples from healthy donors and cancer patients. This CDR3 comprises 13 residues. Germline V gene lookup returns CDR1 MNHNS and CDR2 SASEGT. The protocol was immunoSEQ multiplex PCR, while the TCRdb copy is restricted to in-frame clones and leaves out a portion. This sample has about 92,000 clones, with almost 85% found just once. Concerning this clone: A read error may account for a junction end that differs from germline.

This clonotype was sampled from a woman aged 55-69 years in good health. The V and J genes are TRBV6-1 and TRBJ1-5; 7 nucleotides agree with TRBD1. The material sequenced was blood. The CDR3 protein is CACRQGSNQPQHF. CDR3 nucleotide sequence: TGTGCCTGCAGACAGGGTAGCAATCAGCCCCAGCATTTT.